This section outlines one TCR beta chain sequence together with its context. No antigen is known for it. The data originate from a study of cytomegalovirus exposure and HLA in healthy donors. Study context: Unique TCRs from HLA-typed donors, 75 million to 100 million of them, were held in an early data release. Regarding the study as a whole: Certain sequence variants were highly shared and formed a cluster, and this cluster was likely a sequencing artifact. Reportedly, TCR beta sequences accurately predicted HLA-A and HLA-B alleles in most subjects.

Germline trimming cut 5 bases from V and 0 bases from J; bases unmatched to any gene: 12. Germline values: CDR1 SEHNR, CDR2 FQNEAQ (reference sequence). This CDR3 comprises 18 residues. 60 Vbeta and 13 Jbeta primers were used in PCR. Profiled with immunoSEQ multiplex PCR; TCRdb holds only in-frame clones, not every one. The sample table includes 100,000 to 150,000 clones. The clonotype originates from a man younger than 35 in good health and CMV-seronegative. Sequenced sample: PBMCs. The chain employs TRBV7-9 and TRBJ2-1; 8 nucleotides match TRBD2. The chain's CDR3 is CASSHSRRSGSSYNEQFF. CDR3 nucleotide sequence: TGTGCCAGCAGCCACTCCCGGAGGAGCGGGAGCTCCTACAATGAGCAGTTCTTC.